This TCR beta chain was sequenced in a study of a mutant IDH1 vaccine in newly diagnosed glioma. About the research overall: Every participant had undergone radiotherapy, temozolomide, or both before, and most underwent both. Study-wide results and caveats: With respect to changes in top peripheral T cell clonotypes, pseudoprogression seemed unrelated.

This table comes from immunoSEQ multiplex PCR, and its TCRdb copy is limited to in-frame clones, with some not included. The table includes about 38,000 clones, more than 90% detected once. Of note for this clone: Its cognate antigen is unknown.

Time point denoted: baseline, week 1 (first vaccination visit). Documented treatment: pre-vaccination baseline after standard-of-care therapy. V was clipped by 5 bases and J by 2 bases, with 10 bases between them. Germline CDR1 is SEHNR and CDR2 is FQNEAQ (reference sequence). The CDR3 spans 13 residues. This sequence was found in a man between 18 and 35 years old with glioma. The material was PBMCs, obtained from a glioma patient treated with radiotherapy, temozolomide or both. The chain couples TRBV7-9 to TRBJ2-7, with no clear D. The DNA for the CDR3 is TGTGCCAGCAGCGTGACTGGTCCCTACGAGCAGTACTTC. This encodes CASSVTGPYEQYF.